This T cell receptor (beta chain) came from a study of blood T cell repertoires in COVID-19. Study-wide background: Sample material is recorded as cDNA or gDNA derived from T cells, B-cell-depleted T cells, or PBMCs.

This clone appeared many times. The assay was immunoSEQ multiplex PCR, and TCRdb's table has in-frame clones only and misses some. The table records roughly 380,000 clones, more than 70% of them present only once. Trimming at V came to 5 bases and at J to 3 bases, leaving 5 bases not matched to a gene. Germline assignment: CDR1 GTSNPN and CDR2 SVGIG (reference sequence). The CDR3 is 14 residues long. The clonotype comes from an older woman with COVID-19, enrolled during active disease. The rearrangement joins TRBV30 to TRBJ1-5, with 9 bases aligning to TRBD1. The sequencing input was peripheral blood. The CDR3 sequence is CAWDTGGNNQPQHF. The DNA for the CDR3 is TGTGCCTGGGATACAGGGGGCAACAATCAGCCCCAGCATTTT.